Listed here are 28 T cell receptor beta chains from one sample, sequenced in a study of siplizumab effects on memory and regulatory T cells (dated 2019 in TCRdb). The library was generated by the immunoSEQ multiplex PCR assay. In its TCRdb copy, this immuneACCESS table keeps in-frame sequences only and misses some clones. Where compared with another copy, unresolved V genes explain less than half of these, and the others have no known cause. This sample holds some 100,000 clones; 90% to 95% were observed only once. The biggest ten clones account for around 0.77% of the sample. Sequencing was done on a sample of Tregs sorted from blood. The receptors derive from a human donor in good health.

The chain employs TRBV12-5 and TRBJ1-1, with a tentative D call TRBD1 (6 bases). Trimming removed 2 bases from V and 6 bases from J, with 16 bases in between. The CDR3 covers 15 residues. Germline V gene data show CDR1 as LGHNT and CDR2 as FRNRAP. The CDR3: CASGLNNRVGAEAFF. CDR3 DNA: TGTGCTAGTGGTTTGAACAACAGGGTTGGCGCTGAAGCTTTCTTT.

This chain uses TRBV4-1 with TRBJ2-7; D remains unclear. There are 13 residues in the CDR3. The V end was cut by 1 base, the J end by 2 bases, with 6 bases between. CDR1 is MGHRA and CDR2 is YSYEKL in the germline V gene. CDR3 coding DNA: TGCGCCAGCAGCCAAGTTTCTGCCTACGAGCAGTACTTC. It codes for CASSQVSAYEQYF.

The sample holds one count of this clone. CDR3 sequence reads: CASSLTSGANVLTF. The CDR3 DNA reads as TGTGCCAGCAGCTTAACCTCTGGGGCCAACGTCCTGACTTTC. The chain is built from TRBV7-3 and TRBJ2-6, with no clear D. The CDR3 totals 14 residues. V was cut by 0 bases and J by 0 bases, with 0 bases left in between. Germline CDR1 reads SGHTA; CDR2 reads FQGTGA. Using reference TRBV7-3 and TRBJ2-6 for the parts outside the CDR3, the full variable domain is GAGVSQTPSNKVTEKGKYVELRCDPISGHTALYWYRQSLGQGPEFLIYFQGTGAADDSGLPNDRFFAVRPEGSVSTLKIQRTERGDSAVYLCASSLTSGANVLTFGAGSRLTVL.

CDR3 loop: CASSPAPGTYEQYF. The CDR3 DNA reads as TGCGCCAGCAGCCCCGCCCCGGGAACCTACGAGCAGTACTTC. The gene calls are TRBV5-1 and TRBJ2-7, with D possibly being TRBD2 (5 bases). This CDR3 is 14 amino acids long. Trimming stripped 4 bases from V and 2 bases from J, with 13 bases between. CDR1 SGHRS and CDR2 YFSETQ come from the germline V gene.

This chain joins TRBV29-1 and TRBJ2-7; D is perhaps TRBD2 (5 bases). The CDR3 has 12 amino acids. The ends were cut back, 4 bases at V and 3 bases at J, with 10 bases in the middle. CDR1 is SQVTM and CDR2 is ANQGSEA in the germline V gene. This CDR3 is CSVGDGGYEQYF. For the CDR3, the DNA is TGCAGCGTTGGGGATGGAGGCTACGAGCAGTACTTC.

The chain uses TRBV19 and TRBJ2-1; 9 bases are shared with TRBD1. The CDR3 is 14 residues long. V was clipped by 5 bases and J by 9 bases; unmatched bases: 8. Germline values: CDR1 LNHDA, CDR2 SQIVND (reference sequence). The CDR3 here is CASSPRQGDGEQFF. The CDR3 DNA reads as TGTGCCAGTAGTCCTAGACAGGGGGATGGTGAGCAGTTCTTC.

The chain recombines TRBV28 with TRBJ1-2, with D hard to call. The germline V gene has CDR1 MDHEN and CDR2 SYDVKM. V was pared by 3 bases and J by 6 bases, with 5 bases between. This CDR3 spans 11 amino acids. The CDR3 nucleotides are TGTGCCAGCAGTTTTCGAGATGGCTACACCTTC. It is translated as CASSFRDGYTF.

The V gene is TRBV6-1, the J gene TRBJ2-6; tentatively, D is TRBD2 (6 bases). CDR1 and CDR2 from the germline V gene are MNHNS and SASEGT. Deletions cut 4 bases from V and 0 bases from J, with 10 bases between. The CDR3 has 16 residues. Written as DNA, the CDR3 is TGTGCCAGCAGTGGGACTACCGCCTCTGGGGCCAACGTCCTGACTTTC. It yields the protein CASSGTTASGANVLTF.

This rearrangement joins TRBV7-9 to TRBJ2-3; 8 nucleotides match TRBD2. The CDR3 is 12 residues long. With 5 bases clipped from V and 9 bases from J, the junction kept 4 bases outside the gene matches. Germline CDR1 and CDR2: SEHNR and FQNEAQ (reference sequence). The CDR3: CASSGRGGTQYF. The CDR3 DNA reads TGTGCCAGCAGCGGACGGGGGGGGACGCAGTATTTT.

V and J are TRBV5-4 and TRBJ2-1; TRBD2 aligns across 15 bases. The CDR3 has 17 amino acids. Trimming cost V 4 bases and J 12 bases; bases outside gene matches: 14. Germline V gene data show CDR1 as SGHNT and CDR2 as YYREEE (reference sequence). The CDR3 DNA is TGTGCCAGCAGCCGAACGGGACTAGCGGGAGGTTGGGTGTTGCAGTTCTTC. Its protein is CASSRTGLAGGWVLQFF.

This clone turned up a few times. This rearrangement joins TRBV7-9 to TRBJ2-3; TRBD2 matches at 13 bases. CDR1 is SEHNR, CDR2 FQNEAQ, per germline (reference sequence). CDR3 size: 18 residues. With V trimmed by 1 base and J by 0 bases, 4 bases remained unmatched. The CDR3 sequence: CASSLGWTSGRSTDTQYF. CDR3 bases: TGTGCCAGCAGCTTAGGGTGGACTAGCGGGAGAAGCACAGATACGCAGTATTTT.

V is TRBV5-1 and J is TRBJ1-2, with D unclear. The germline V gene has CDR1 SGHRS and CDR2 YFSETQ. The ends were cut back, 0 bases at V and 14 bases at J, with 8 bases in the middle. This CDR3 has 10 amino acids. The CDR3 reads CASSLAQPTF. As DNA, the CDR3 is TGCGCCAGCAGCTTGGCACAGCCAACCTTC.

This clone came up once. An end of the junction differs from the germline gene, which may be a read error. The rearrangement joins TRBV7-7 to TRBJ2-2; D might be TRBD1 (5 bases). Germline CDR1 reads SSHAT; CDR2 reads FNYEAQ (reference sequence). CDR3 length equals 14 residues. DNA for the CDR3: TGTGCTAGCAGCTCAGGGTCTCTTGGCGGGGAGCTGTTTTTT. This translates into CASSSGSLGGELFF. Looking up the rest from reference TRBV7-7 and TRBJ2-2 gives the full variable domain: GAGVSQSPRYKVTKRGQDVTLRCDPISSHATLYWYQQALGQGPEFLTYFNYEAQPDKSGLPSDRFSAERPEGSISTLTIQRTEQRDSAMYRCASSSGSLGGELFFGEGSRLTVL.

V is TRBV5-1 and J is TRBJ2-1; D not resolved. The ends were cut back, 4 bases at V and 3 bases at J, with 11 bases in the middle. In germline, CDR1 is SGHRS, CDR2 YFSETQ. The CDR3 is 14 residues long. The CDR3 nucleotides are TGCGCCAGCAGCCGAAAGACTGACTACAATGAGCAGTTCTTC. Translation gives CASSRKTDYNEQFF. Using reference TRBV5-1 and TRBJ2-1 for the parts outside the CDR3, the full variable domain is KAGVTQTPRYLIKTRGQQVTLSCSPISGHRSVSWYQQTPGQGLQFLFEYFSETQRNKGNFPGRFSGRQFSNSRSEMNVSTLELGDSALYLCASSRKTDYNEQFFGPGTRLTVL.

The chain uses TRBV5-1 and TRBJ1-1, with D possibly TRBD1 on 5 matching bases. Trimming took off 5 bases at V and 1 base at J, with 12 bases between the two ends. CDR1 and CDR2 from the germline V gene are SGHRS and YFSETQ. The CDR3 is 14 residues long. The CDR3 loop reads CASSRDVQNTEAFF. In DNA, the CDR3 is TGCGCCAGCAGTAGGGACGTCCAGAACACTGAAGCTTTCTTT. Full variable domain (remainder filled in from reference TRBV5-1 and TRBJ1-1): KAGVTQTPRYLIKTRGQQVTLSCSPISGHRSVSWYQQTPGQGLQFLFEYFSETQRNKGNFPGRFSGRQFSNSRSEMNVSTLELGDSALYLCASSRDVQNTEAFFGQGTRLTVV.

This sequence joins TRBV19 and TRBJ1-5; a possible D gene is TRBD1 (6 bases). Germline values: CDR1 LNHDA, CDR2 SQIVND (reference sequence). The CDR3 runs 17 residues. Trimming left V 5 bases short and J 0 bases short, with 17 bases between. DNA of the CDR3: TGTGCCAGTAGTCCACAACCGGGGGCCTTTAGCAATCAGCCCCAGCATTTT. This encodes CASSPQPGAFSNQPQHF.

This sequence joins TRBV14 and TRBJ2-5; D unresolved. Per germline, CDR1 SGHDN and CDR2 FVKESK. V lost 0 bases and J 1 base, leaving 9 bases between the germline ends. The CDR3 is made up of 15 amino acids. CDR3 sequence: CASSQDTLGQETQYF. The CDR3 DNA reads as TGTGCCAGCAGCCAAGATACCTTGGGCCAAGAGACCCAGTACTTC.

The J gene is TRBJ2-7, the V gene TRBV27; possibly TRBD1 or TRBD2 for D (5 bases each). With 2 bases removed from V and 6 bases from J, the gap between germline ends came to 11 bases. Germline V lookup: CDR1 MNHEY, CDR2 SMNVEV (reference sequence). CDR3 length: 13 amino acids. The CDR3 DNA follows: TGTGCCAGCAGTTTAATTTGGGGGTCCGAGCAGTACTTC. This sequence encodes CASSLIWGSEQYF.

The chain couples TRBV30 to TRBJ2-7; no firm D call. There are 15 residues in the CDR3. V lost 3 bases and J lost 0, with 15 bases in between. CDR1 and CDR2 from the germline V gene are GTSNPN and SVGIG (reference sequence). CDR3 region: CAWRPRPVSSYEQYF. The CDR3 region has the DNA TGTGCCTGGAGACCGCGGCCAGTAAGCTCCTACGAGCAGTACTTC.

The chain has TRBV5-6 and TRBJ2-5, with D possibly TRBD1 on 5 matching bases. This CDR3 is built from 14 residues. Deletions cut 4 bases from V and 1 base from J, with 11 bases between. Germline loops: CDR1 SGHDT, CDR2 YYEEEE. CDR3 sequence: CASSPDSFQETQYF. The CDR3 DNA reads TGTGCCAGCAGCCCCGACAGCTTCCAAGAGACCCAGTACTTC. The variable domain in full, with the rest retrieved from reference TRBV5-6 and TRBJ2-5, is DAGVTQSPTHLIKTRGQQVTLRCSPKSGHDTVSWYQQALGQGPQFIFQYYEEEERQRGNFPDRFSGHQFPNYSSELNVNALLLGDSALYLCASSPDSFQETQYFGPGTRLLVL.

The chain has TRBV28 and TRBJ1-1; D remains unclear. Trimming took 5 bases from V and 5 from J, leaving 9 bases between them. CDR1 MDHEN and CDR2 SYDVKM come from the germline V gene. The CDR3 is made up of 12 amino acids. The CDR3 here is CASSPQSTEAFF. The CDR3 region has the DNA TGTGCCAGCAGTCCCCAAAGTACTGAAGCTTTCTTT.

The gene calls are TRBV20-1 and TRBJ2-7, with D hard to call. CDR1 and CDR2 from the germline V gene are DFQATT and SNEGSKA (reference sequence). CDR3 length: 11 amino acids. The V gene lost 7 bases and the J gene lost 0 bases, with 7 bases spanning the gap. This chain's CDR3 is CSVPGSYEQYF. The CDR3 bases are TGCAGTGTACCGGGCTCCTACGAGCAGTACTTC.

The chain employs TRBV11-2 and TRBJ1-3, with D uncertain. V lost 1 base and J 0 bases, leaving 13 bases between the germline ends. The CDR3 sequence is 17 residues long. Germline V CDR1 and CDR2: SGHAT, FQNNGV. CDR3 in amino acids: CASSLVLGSFSGNTIYF. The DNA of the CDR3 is TGTGCCAGCAGCTTAGTTCTGGGGTCCTTCTCTGGAAACACCATATATTTT.

CDR3 sequence reads: CASRDKTIATGELFF. The CDR3 DNA sequence: TGCGCCAGCAGAGATAAGACCATAGCGACCGGGGAGCTGTTTTTT. V and J are TRBV5-1 and TRBJ2-2, with D possibly TRBD2 on 5 matching bases. V was trimmed by 5 bases and J by 5 bases, leaving 16 bases between them. Germline lookup yields CDR1 SGHRS and CDR2 YFSETQ. This CDR3 has 15 residues. The whole variable domain, remainder taken from reference TRBV5-1 and TRBJ2-2, is KAGVTQTPRYLIKTRGQQVTLSCSPISGHRSVSWYQQTPGQGLQFLFEYFSETQRNKGNFPGRFSGRQFSNSRSEMNVSTLELGDSALYLCASRDKTIATGELFFGEGSRLTVL.

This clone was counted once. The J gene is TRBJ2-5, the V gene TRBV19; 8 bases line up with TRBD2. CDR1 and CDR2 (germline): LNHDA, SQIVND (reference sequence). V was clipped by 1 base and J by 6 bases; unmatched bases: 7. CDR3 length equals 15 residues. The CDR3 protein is CASSIGAGGEKTQYF. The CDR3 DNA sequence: TGTGCCAGTAGTATAGGGGCGGGGGGCGAGAAGACCCAGTACTTC.

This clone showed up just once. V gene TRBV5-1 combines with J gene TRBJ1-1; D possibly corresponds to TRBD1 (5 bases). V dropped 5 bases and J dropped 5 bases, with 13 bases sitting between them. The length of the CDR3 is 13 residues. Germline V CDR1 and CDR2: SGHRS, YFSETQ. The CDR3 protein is CASRNQGRTEAFF. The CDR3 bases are TGCGCCAGCAGGAATCAGGGTAGGACTGAAGCTTTCTTT.

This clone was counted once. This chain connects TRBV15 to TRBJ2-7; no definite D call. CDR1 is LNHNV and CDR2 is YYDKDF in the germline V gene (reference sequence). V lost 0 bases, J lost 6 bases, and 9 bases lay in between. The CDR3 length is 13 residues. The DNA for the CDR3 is TGTGCCACCAGCAGAGATTTCTCTCTCGAGCAGTACTTC. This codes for CATSRDFSLEQYF.

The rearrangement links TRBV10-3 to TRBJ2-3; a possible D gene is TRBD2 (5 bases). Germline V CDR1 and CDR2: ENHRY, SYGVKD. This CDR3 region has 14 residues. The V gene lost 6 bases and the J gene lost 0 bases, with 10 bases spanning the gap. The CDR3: CAIRDSLSTDTQYF. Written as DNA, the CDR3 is TGTGCCATCAGGGACTCCCTAAGCACAGATACGCAGTATTTT.